This T cell receptor (beta chain) comes out of a study of T cells in Graves' hyperthyroidism and ophthalmopathy (dated by TCRdb to between 2018 and 2021). Background on the whole study: Peripheral blood was sampled at the time of initial diagnosis, prior to any treatment. To identify distinguishing TCR V-J signatures, a discovery cohort of 90 to 100 patients was used, comprising 40 to 45 with Graves' ophthalmopathy and 57 with stable Graves' hyperthyroidism. Whether ophthalmopathy could be predicted prospectively was tested in an independent validation cohort made up of 18 to 20 hyperthyroidism patients plus 17 patients who later progressed to ophthalmopathy. For training and testing, the approximately 97 patients in the discovery cohort were randomly divided in a 7:3 ratio. Thyroid tissue and blood T-cell repertoires from roughly six Graves' hyperthyroidism patients were also compared in the study. After blood sampling, hyperthyroidism patients were treated with methimazole at a starting dose of 30 mg daily, and ophthalmopathy patients were treated with high-dose intravenous methylprednisolone. TCR Vbeta CDR3 sequencing of 135 peripheral blood samples (over 40 ophthalmopathy, around 80 hyperthyroidism and approximately 17 progressor patients) is reported in the paper.

Paper-wide results and their limitations: Blood samples also contained most of the expanded thyroid clonotypes (frequency above 0.001), which suggests that blood repertoires may reflect thyroid immune responses. Ophthalmopathy was separated from stable hyperthyroidism by a 13 V-J signature model, with about 88% sensitivity and 81% to 82% specificity obtained in cross-validation and 80%/75% obtained in testing. No statistical method was used to fix the sample size in advance, and group allocation was not hidden from the investigators. In validation, progression to ophthalmopathy was predicted by the model with around 71% sensitivity and about 72% specificity, a median of around 5.9 months before onset.

The hyperthyroidism patients were between 18 and 65 years old and newly diagnosed, with a disease duration of less than 2 months. Patients with uncontrolled infections, other autoimmune diseases, pregnancy or lactation were excluded. Diagnoses relied on clinical symptoms, serum thyroxine and TRAb, thyroid ultrasound and orbital computed tomography. For progressor patients, blood was drawn at the first diagnosis of hyperthyroidism, before any ophthalmopathy symptoms had appeared. Ficoll-Paque density gradient centrifugation was used to isolate PBMCs from under 11 ml of fresh peripheral blood. Progressor patients were first diagnosed with Graves' hyperthyroidism and then developed ophthalmopathy during follow-up. Total RNA was extracted using Trizol reagent, and RNA quality was assessed on an Agilent 2100 Bioanalyzer. Clipping removes 5 bases from V and 2 bases from J, with 9 as the unmatched junction base count. The CDR3 starts with the cysteine, ends with the phenylalanine, and has 16 residues. The only DNA kept is the CDR3, 48 bases in frame from the first base. CDR1 and CDR2 were assigned from the germline V gene (reference sequence) as SEHNR and FQNEAQ.

About this clonotype itself: The target of this receptor is not known. Base qualities are not provided; no much larger clone lies one nucleotide away.

The TCR beta CDR3 regions were amplified from the RNA transcripts. A first-round RT-PCR of the TCR CDR3 used the HTBI primer set with the Qiagen OneStep RT-PCR kit. The libraries were constructed in a second round of multiplex PCR and then size-selected and purified. Libraries were sequenced paired-end with 100 bp reads on an Illumina HiSeq2000. On the authors' methods: SOAPnuke was used to process the raw data, with reads discarded if the reads contained adapters or uncalled bases, had a mean Phred below 15, or lacked an exact constant-primer or identifier match. COPE v1.2.5 was used to merge the high-quality paired reads, and each unique nucleotide sequence was defined as a clonotype. MiTCR v1.1 was used to align clonotypes to the IMGT TRBV, TRBD and TRBJ reference segments. The analysis included only V-J combinations with a frequency above 0.0001, which together covered more than 98% of the repertoires. The TCS score was defined as the ratio of F50 (clonal expansion) to E x V (chaos), calculated using BLOSUM62-based TCRdist between CDR3 peptides within each V-J. Welch's t-statistics and random forest reduced 500 to 550 V-J features to 10 to 15, which were used in a naive Bayes classifier (R e1071). TCRdb trimmed the raw reads at Q25, called clones with MiXCR and kept productive beta chains. Here each entry gathers all rows of one CDR3 protein and keeps the most common genes and DNA. The V and J calls here are based on TCRdb, not the publication. This sample gives 130,000 to 150,000 distinct CDR3 sequences in total; around 20% of them show up just once. Of the sample, around two thirds falls within the top ten clones.

This TCR came from a woman aged 45-65 years with Graves' hyperthyroidism that later progressed to Graves' ophthalmopathy. The receptor chain draws on TRBV7-9 and TRBJ2-3; 8 nucleotides in the junction match TRBD1. Sequencing was carried out using blood. The DNA reads TGTGCCAGCAGCCCGGACGGACAGGGATTCACAGATACGCAGTATTTT. Translation gives CASSPDGQGFTDTQYF.